These 29 T cell receptor beta chains originate from one sample sequenced in a study of cytomegalovirus exposure and HLA in healthy donors (dated by TCRdb to the late 2010s). Receptor amplification or capture employed the immunoSEQ multiplex PCR assay. For the multiplex PCR, a mixture combining 60 forward primers for TCR Vbeta segments and 13 reverse primers for TCR Jbeta segments was used. TCRdb took this table from immuneACCESS and kept in-frame rearrangements with V and J called. Such tables lack part of the clones; where checked against another copy, unresolved V genes explain under half of the gap, and the rest is unexplained. The sample profile shows 150,000 to 200,000 clones; about four fifths of them were found once. The leading ten clones occupy about 1.7% of the sample. The sample was PBMCs. The source is a man between 18 and 29 years old in good health and CMV-seronegative.

The chain has TRBV7-8 and TRBJ2-7, with 8 bases identical to TRBD1. V lost 5 bases and J lost 12; bases outside the gene matches: 12. This CDR3 region has 13 residues. Germline CDR1 SGHVS, CDR2 FQNEAQ. In DNA, the CDR3 is TGTGCCAGCAGCCTAGGACAGGGAGTAATAACGTACTTC. Its protein product is CASSLGQGVITYF.

The V call is TRBV10-3, the J call TRBJ2-3; possibly TRBD1 for D (6 bases). The V gene lost 4 bases and the J gene lost 2 bases, with 25 bases spanning the gap. The CDR3 runs 19 residues. Per germline, CDR1 ENHRY and CDR2 SYGVKD. The CDR3: CAISVRVSALGTHTDTQYF. CDR3 nucleotides: TGTGCCATCAGTGTGAGAGTATCAGCTCTGGGGACACACACAGATACGCAGTATTTT.

CDR3 region: CASSIASGGAGEQYF. CDR3 coding DNA: TGTGCCAGTAGTATAGCTAGCGGGGGGGCCGGAGAGCAGTACTTC. The rearrangement joins TRBV19 to TRBJ2-7; 12 bases fit TRBD2. This CDR3 contains 15 residues. Germline CDR1 LNHDA, CDR2 SQIVND (reference sequence). The V segment lost 1 base and the J segment 7 bases; nucleotides outside the gene matches: 5. The full variable domain, completed using reference TRBV19 and TRBJ2-7, is DGGITQSPKYLFRKEGQNVTLSCEQNLNHDAMYWYRQDPGQGLRLIYYSQIVNDFQKGDIAEGYSVSREKKESFPLTVTSAQKNPTAFYLCASSIASGGAGEQYFGPGTRLTVT.

This sequence joins TRBV7-2 and TRBJ1-1, with TRBD1 matching 9 bases. The CDR3 spans 15 residues. V was clipped by 4 bases and J by 1 base; unmatched bases: 4. Germline V gene lookup returns CDR1 SGHTA and CDR2 FQGNSA. The CDR3 sequence is CASSSRQGGNTEAFF. CDR3 nucleotide sequence: TGTGCCAGCAGCTCAAGACAGGGGGGGAACACTGAAGCTTTCTTT.

V is TRBV5-8 and J is TRBJ1-5; the match to TRBD1 covers 7 bases. Per germline, CDR1 SGHTS and CDR2 YDEGEE. The CDR3 spans 15 residues. V was clipped by 4 bases and J by 6 bases; unmatched bases: 10. This CDR3 is CASSPDRKTSQPQHF. In DNA form, the CDR3 reads TGTGCCAGCAGCCCGGACAGGAAGACGAGTCAGCCCCAGCATTTT.

This clone has only one observation. The V and J genes are TRBV4-3 and TRBJ2-2; possible D gene TRBD2, 5 bases. CDR1 and CDR2 (germline): LGHNA, YSLEER. The CDR3 runs 18 residues. V was shortened by 1 base and J by 6 bases, with 21 bases between the two germline ends. This chain's CDR3 is CASSQATSRSGSPGELFF. The DNA of the CDR3 is TGCGCCAGCAGCCAAGCCACCAGCCGCTCGGGGTCCCCCGGGGAGCTGTTTTTT.

The rearrangement uses TRBV10-3 and TRBJ2-7; 10 nucleotides line up with TRBD2. The V and J ends lost 3 bases and 4 bases, in that order; junction bases with no gene match: 9. Per germline, CDR1 ENHRY and CDR2 SYGVKD. The CDR3 covers 16 residues. CDR3 sequence (DNA): TGTGCCATCAGTGAAAATACCGGGACTAGCGCATACGAGCAGTACTTC. Translated: CAISENTGTSAYEQYF.

The genes are TRBV25-1 and TRBJ2-4; TRBD1 matches 9 bases. The V gene's germline CDR1 is MGHDK and CDR2 SYGVNS. The CDR3 length is 13 residues. The trim removed 7 bases at V and 6 bases at J, leaving 4 bases unmatched. CDR3 nucleotides: TGTGCCAGCAAAGGACAGGGGTCAAACATTCAGTACTTC. Translation gives CASKGQGSNIQYF.

This chain joins TRBV2 and TRBJ1-2, with D perhaps TRBD1 (5 bases). V was trimmed by 6 bases and J by 0 bases, leaving 11 bases between them. CDR1 is SNHLY, CDR2 FYNNEI, per germline. The CDR3 is 14 residues long. CDR3 protein: CASSPGLTNYGYTF. Written as DNA, the CDR3 is TGTGCCAGCAGCCCAGGGCTTACTAACTATGGCTACACCTTC.

The chain has TRBV9 and TRBJ2-2; 8 bases match TRBD2. Germline CDR1 reads SGDLS; CDR2 reads YYNGEE. The CDR3 runs 15 residues. Trimming at V came to 5 bases and at J to 6 bases, leaving 9 bases not matched to a gene. This chain's CDR3 is CASRSGTSIPGELFF. DNA of the CDR3: TGTGCCAGCAGAAGTGGGACTAGTATCCCCGGGGAGCTGTTTTTT.

The chain has TRBV9 and TRBJ1-2; D might be TRBD1 (5 bases). The CDR3 has 17 amino acids. The V and J ends lost 0 bases and 4 bases respectively, with 19 bases between them. CDR1 is SGDLS, CDR2 YYNGEE, per germline. Here the CDR3 reads CASSVALTDMGGYGYTF. The CDR3 region has the DNA TGTGCCAGCAGCGTAGCTTTGACCGACATGGGGGGCTATGGCTACACCTTC.

The rearrangement joins TRBV14 to TRBJ2-3, with a weak D call TRBD2 (5 bases). CDR1 is SGHDN, CDR2 FVKESK, per germline. V was trimmed by 2 bases and J by 4 bases, leaving 13 bases between them. The CDR3 totals 15 residues. CDR3 nucleotide sequence: TGTGCCAGCAGCCAACCGAGGGCCCGGGCAGATACGCAGTATTTT. Translated, it gives CASSQPRARADTQYF.

The chain couples TRBV7-3 to TRBJ1-1; D might be TRBD1 (6 bases). This CDR3 region has 14 residues. The germline V gene encodes CDR1 SGHTA and CDR2 FQGTGA. V was shortened by 5 bases and J by 1 base, with 11 bases between the two germline ends. The CDR3, as DNA: TGTGCCAGCAGCGAGCAGGGGCAGAACACTGAAGCTTTCTTT. Translated, it gives CASSEQGQNTEAFF.

This sequence joins TRBV7-8 and TRBJ2-5; 12 bases line up with TRBD2. The J call may be faulty, since TRBJ2-7 better matches the DNA end. The germline CDR1 and CDR2 sequences are SGHVS and FQNEAQ. This CDR3 comprises 14 residues. The CDR3 reads CASSLTSGSYEQYF. The CDR3 bases are TGTGCCAGCAGCTTGACTAGCGGGAGCTACGAGCAGTACTTC.

The chain joins TRBV29-1 to TRBJ1-2; D uncertain. Trimming removed 4 bases from V and 2 bases from J, with 8 bases in between. The germline V gene has CDR1 SQVTM and CDR2 ANQGSEA. This CDR3 has 12 amino acids. CDR3 sequence: CSVAAANYGYTF. For the CDR3, the DNA is TGCAGCGTTGCAGCGGCCAACTATGGCTACACCTTC.

V and J are TRBV4-1 and TRBJ1-1; D unresolved. Trimming cost V 2 bases and J 3 bases, with 10 bases left between them. This CDR3 has 14 residues. Germline CDR1 and CDR2: MGHRA and YSYEKL. CDR3 residues: CASSQPQSHTEAFF. Written as DNA, the CDR3 is TGCGCCAGCAGCCAACCACAGAGCCACACTGAAGCTTTCTTT.

This clone was seen a few times. This sequence joins TRBV7-8 and TRBJ1-5, with D uncertain. V was trimmed by 2 bases and J by 2 bases, leaving 10 bases between them. CDR1 is SGHVS, CDR2 FQNEAQ, per germline. This CDR3 is 15 amino acids long. The CDR3, as DNA: TGTGCCAGCAGCTTAATAGGAGGAGGCAATCAGCCCCAGCATTTT. Protein product: CASSLIGGGNQPQHF. Complete variable domain (other parts from reference TRBV7-8 and TRBJ1-5): GAGVSQSPRYKVAKRGQDVALRCDPISGHVSLFWYQQALGQGPEFLTYFQNEAQLDKSGLPSDRFFAERPEGSVSTLKIQRTQQEDSAVYLCASSLIGGGNQPQHFGDGTRLSIL.

The chain uses TRBV7-2 and TRBJ1-5; D may be TRBD1 (5 bases). The CDR3 has 17 residues. CDR1 is SGHTA, CDR2 FQGNSA, per germline. Between the trimmed V and J ends, which lost 5 bases and 0 bases, there was a span of 17 bases. This chain's CDR3 is CASSLGSGHVSNQPQHF. The CDR3 DNA reads TGTGCCAGCAGCCTCGGGTCCGGACATGTTAGCAATCAGCCCCAGCATTTT.

The rearrangement joins TRBV2 to TRBJ2-7, with 7 bases matching TRBD1. V gave up 7 bases and J gave up 4 bases; unmatched junction bases: 7. The CDR3 sequence is 13 residues long. CDR1 and CDR2 (germline): SNHLY, FYNNEI. DNA for the CDR3: TGTGCCAGCAACCGACAGGGCCGGTACGAGCAGTACTTC. Protein: CASNRQGRYEQYF.

CDR3 residues: CASSQALDFTDTQYF. The CDR3 DNA follows: TGCGCCAGCAGCCAAGCCTTGGACTTCACAGATACGCAGTATTTT. The chain has TRBV4-3 and TRBJ2-3, with D possibly TRBD2 on 5 matching bases. V was pared by 1 base and J by 2 bases, with 10 bases between. There are 15 residues in the CDR3. In germline, CDR1 is LGHNA, CDR2 YSLEER.

J is TRBJ2-3 and V is TRBV4-2, with D perhaps matching TRBD2 (5 bases). The CDR3 runs to 15 residues. The V and J ends lost 5 bases and 2 bases respectively, with 14 bases between them. Germline V gene data show CDR1 as LGHNA and CDR2 as YNFKEQ. Here the CDR3 DNA reads TGTGCCAGCAGCTCTGCAGGAGGAATCACAGATACGCAGTATTTT. Translation: CASSSAGGITDTQYF.

V and J are TRBV5-4 and TRBJ2-7; D perhaps matches TRBD2 (6 bases). The CDR3 runs to 13 residues. Trimming stripped 1 base from V and 5 bases from J, with 10 bases between. The germline V gene has CDR1 SGHNT and CDR2 YYREEE (reference sequence). The CDR3 DNA sequence: TGTGCCAGCAGCTTGTATTCGGGAGACGAGCAGTACTTC. This codes for CASSLYSGDEQYF.

The V call is TRBV5-8, the J call TRBJ2-3; 12 nucleotides match TRBD2. The CDR3 is 17 residues long. Trimming removed 0 bases from V and 5 bases from J; junction bases left unmatched: 7. Germline V gene data show CDR1 as SGHTS and CDR2 as YDEGEE. Written as DNA, the CDR3 is TGTGCCAGCAGCTTGGGACTAGCGGGAGTTGGGGGAGATACGCAGTATTTT. Encoded protein: CASSLGLAGVGGDTQYF.

J is TRBJ2-4 and V is TRBV5-1; 9 bases match TRBD1. Germline trimming cut 0 bases from V and 8 bases from J; bases unmatched to any gene: 6. The length of the CDR3 is 15 residues. Germline assignment: CDR1 SGHRS and CDR2 YFSETQ. The CDR3 is CASSLDGQGWDIQYF. The CDR3 bases are TGCGCCAGCAGCTTGGACGGACAGGGGTGGGACATTCAGTACTTC.

The chain is built from TRBV12-5 and TRBJ1-1; tentative D call: TRBD1 (6 bases). This CDR3 spans 17 amino acids. The germline V and J ends were trimmed by 1 base and 0 bases, with 15 bases remaining between them. Germline lookup yields CDR1 LGHNT and CDR2 FRNRAP. The CDR3 DNA follows: TGTGCTAGTGGTTTGGGGTCAACAGGGATTCTGAACACTGAAGCTTTCTTT. This encodes CASGLGSTGILNTEAFF.

This chain connects TRBV5-1 to TRBJ2-7, with 8 positions matching TRBD1. The germline V gene encodes CDR1 SGHRS and CDR2 YFSETQ. The length of the CDR3 is 15 residues. The V segment lost 3 bases and the J segment 3 bases; nucleotides outside the gene matches: 8. The CDR3 region is CASSSGRGLHYEQYF. The CDR3 DNA reads as TGCGCCAGCAGCTCGGGCAGGGGGCTTCACTACGAGCAGTACTTC.

The chain recombines TRBV5-4 with TRBJ2-2, with TRBD2 identical over 12 bases. V lost 4 bases and J lost 0; bases outside the gene matches: 7. The length of the CDR3 is 18 residues. Germline lookup yields CDR1 SGHNT and CDR2 YYREEE (reference sequence). CDR3 sequence reads: CASSPGTSGPTNTGELFF. The CDR3 DNA follows: TGTGCCAGCAGCCCTGGGACTAGCGGGCCAACGAACACCGGGGAGCTGTTTTTT.

This rearrangement joins TRBV18 to TRBJ1-1; D remains unclear. With 2 bases removed from V and 2 bases from J, the gap between germline ends came to 9 bases. The CDR3 contains 14 residues. Germline V CDR1 and CDR2: KGHSH, LQKENI. The CDR3 coding sequence is TGTGCCAGCTCACCAAAGGAGCTCAACACTGAAGCTTTCTTT. It specifies CASSPKELNTEAFF.

This CDR3 is CASSQDLGTGGLYEQYF. The CDR3 nucleotides are TGCGCCAGCAGCCAAGATTTAGGGACAGGGGGACTCTACGAGCAGTACTTC. The chain couples TRBV4-3 to TRBJ2-7, with 11 bases matching TRBD1. CDR3 length: 17 amino acids. The ends lost 0 bases at V and 3 bases at J; junction bases unmatched: 7. Germline values: CDR1 LGHNA, CDR2 YSLEER.